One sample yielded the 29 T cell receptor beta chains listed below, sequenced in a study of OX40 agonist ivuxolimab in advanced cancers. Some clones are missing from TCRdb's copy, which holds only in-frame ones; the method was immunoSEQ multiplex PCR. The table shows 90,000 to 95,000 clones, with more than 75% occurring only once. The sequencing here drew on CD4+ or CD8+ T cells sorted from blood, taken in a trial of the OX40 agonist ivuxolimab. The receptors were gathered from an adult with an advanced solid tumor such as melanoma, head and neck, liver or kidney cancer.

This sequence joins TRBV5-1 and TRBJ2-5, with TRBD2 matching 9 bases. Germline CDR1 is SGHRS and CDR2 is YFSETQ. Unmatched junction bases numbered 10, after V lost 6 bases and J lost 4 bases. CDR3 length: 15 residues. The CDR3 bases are TGCGCCAGCAATTGGCGGGAGGGCCAGGGAGAGACCCAGTACTTC. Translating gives CASNWREGQGETQYF.

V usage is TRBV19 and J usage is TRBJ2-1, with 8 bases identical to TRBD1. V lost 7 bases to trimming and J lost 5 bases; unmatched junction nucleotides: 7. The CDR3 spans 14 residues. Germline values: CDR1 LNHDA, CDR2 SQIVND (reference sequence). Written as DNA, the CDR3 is TGTGCCAGTAACCGACGGGACAGGCACAATGAGCAGTTCTTC. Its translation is CASNRRDRHNEQFF.

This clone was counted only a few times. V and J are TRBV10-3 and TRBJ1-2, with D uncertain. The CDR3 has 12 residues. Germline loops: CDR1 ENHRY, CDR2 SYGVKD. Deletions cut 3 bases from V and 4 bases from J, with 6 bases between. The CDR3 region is CAISERVYGYTF. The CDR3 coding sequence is TGTGCCATCAGTGAAAGGGTCTATGGCTACACCTTC.

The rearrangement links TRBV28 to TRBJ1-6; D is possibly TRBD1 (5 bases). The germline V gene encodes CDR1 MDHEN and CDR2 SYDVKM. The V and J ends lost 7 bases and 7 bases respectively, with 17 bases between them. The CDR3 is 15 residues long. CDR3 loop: CASTDGGVSNSPLHF. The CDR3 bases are TGTGCCAGCACGGATGGGGGGGTATCGAATTCACCCCTCCACTTT. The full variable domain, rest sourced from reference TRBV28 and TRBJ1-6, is DVKVTQSSRYLVKRTGEKVFLECVQDMDHENMFWYRQDPGLGLRLIYFSYDVKMKEKGDIPEGYSVSREKKERFSLILESASTNQTSMYLCASTDGGVSNSPLHFGNGTRLTVT.

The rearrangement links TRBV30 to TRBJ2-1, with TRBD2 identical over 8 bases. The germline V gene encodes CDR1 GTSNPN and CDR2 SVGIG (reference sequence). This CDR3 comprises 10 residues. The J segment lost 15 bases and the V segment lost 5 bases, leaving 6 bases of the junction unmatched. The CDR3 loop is CAWGAGEWFF. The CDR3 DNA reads TGTGCCTGGGGAGCGGGAGAATGGTTCTTC.

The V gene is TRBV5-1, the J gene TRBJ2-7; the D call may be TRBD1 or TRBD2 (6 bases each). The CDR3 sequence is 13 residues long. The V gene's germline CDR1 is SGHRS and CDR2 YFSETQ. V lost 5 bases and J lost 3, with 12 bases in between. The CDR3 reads CASSSGDFYEQYF. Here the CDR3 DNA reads TGCGCCAGCAGTTCAGGGGACTTCTACGAGCAGTACTTC. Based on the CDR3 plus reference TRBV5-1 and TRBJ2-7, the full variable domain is KAGVTQTPRYLIKTRGQQVTLSCSPISGHRSVSWYQQTPGQGLQFLFEYFSETQRNKGNFPGRFSGRQFSNSRSEMNVSTLELGDSALYLCASSSGDFYEQYFGPGTRLTVT.

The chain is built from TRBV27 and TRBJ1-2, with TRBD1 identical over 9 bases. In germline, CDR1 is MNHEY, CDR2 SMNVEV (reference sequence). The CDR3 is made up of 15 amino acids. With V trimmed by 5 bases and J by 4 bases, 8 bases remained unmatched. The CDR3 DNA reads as TGTGCCAGCAGTCCTATGACAGGGGGAGGCTATGGCTACACCTTC. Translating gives CASSPMTGGGYGYTF.

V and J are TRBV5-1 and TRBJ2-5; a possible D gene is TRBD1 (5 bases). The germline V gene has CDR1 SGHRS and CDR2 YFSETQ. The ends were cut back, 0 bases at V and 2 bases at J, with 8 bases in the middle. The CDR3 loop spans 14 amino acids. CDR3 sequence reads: CASSLGQYQETQYF. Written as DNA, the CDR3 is TGCGCCAGCAGCTTGGGACAGTATCAAGAGACCCAGTACTTC. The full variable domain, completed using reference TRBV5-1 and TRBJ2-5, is KAGVTQTPRYLIKTRGQQVTLSCSPISGHRSVSWYQQTPGQGLQFLFEYFSETQRNKGNFPGRFSGRQFSNSRSEMNVSTLELGDSALYLCASSLGQYQETQYFGPGTRLLVL.

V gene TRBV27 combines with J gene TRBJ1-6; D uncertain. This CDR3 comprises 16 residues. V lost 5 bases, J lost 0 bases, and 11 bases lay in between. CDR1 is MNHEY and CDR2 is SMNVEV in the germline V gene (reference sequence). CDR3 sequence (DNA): TGTGCCAGCAGTCCGTCCTATAGCTCCTATAATTCACCCCTCCACTTT. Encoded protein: CASSPSYSSYNSPLHF.

The CDR3 reads CASSQRDRETQYF. The CDR3 DNA is TGCGCCAGCAGCCAACGGGACCGGGAGACCCAGTACTTC. The V call is TRBV4-1, the J call TRBJ2-5, with D perhaps being TRBD1 or TRBD2 (5 bases each). Deletions cut 2 bases from V and 5 bases from J, with 9 bases between. This CDR3 region has 13 residues. Germline lookup yields CDR1 MGHRA and CDR2 YSYEKL.

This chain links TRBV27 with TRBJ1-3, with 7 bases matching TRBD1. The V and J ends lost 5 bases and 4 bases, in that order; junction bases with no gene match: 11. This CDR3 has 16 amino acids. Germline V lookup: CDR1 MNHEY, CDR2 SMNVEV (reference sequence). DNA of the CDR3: TGTGCCAGCAGTCCCCGTACGACAGGGAGCGGAAACACCATATATTTT. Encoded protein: CASSPRTTGSGNTIYF.

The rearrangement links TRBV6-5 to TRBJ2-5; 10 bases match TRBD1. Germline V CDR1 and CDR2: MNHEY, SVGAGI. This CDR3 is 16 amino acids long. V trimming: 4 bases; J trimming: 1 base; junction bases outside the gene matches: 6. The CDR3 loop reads CASSSIGTGVQETQYF. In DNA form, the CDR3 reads TGTGCCAGCAGTTCCATAGGGACAGGGGTCCAAGAGACCCAGTACTTC.

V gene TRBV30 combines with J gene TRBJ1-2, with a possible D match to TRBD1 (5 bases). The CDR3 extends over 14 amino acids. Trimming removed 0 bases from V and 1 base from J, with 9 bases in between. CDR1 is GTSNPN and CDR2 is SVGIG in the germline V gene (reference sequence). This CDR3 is CAWSVRGGNYGYTF. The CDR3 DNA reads TGTGCCTGGAGTGTTCGGGGGGGTAACTATGGCTACACCTTC.

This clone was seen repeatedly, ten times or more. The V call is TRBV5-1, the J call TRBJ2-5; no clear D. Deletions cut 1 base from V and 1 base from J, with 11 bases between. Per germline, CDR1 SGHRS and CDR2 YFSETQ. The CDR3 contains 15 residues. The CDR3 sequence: CASSLSGDPQETQYF. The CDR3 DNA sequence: TGCGCCAGCAGCTTGAGTGGAGACCCCCAAGAGACCCAGTACTTC.

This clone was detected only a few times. As DNA, the CDR3 is TGTGCCAGCACACCGACTAGCATTGTGAATACGCAGTATTTT. Translating gives CASTPTSIVNTQYF. The chain combines TRBV7-2 with TRBJ2-3; 7 bases align to TRBD2. The CDR3 is 14 amino acids. The germline CDR1 and CDR2 sequences are SGHTA and FQGNSA. Unmatched junction bases numbered 11, after V lost 7 bases and J lost 7 bases.

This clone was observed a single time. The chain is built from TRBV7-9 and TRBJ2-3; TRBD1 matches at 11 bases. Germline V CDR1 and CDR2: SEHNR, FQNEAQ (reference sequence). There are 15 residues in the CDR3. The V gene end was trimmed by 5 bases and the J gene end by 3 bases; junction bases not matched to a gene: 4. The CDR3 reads CASSRGQGATDTQYF. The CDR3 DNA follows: TGTGCCAGCAGCCGAGGACAGGGGGCGACAGATACGCAGTATTTT. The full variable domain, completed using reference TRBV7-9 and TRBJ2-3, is DTGVSQNPRHKITKRGQNVTFRCDPISEHNRLYWYRQTLGQGPEFLTYFQNEAQLEKSRLLSDRFSAERPKGSFSTLEIQRTEQGDSAMYLCASSRGQGATDTQYFGPGTRLTVL.

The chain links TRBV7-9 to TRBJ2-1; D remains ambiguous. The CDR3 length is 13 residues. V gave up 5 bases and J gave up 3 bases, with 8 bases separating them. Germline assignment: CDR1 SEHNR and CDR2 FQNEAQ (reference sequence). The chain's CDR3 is CASSPWDYNEQFF. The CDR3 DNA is TGTGCCAGCAGCCCATGGGACTACAATGAGCAGTTCTTC.

In nucleotides, the CDR3 is TGTGCCAGCAGCTTCGGTAGCGGGCTCCCCTCCTACAATGAGCAGTTCTTC. This gives the protein CASSFGSGLPSYNEQFF. The chain recombines TRBV7-9 with TRBJ2-1; 7 bases fit TRBD2. Germline CDR1 and CDR2: SEHNR and FQNEAQ (reference sequence). The CDR3 is 17 amino acids. The ends lost 3 bases at V and 0 bases at J; junction bases unmatched: 8.

The CDR3, as DNA: TGTGCCAGTAGGGGCCTAGCGGGAGTGATACAAGAGACCCAGTACTTC. The encoded protein is CASRGLAGVIQETQYF. The V and J genes are TRBV19 and TRBJ2-5; 10 nucleotides line up with TRBD2. With V trimmed by 6 bases and J by 2 bases, 9 bases remained unmatched. Germline CDR1 LNHDA, CDR2 SQIVND (reference sequence). There are 16 residues in the CDR3.

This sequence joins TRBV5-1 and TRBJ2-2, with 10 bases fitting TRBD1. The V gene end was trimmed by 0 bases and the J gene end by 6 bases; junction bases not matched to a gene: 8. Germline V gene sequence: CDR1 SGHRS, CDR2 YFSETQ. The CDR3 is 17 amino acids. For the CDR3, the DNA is TGCGCCAGCAGCTTGGCTCGTGGGACAGGGGTCCCCGGGGAGCTGTTTTTT. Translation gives CASSLARGTGVPGELFF. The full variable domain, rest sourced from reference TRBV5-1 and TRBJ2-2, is KAGVTQTPRYLIKTRGQQVTLSCSPISGHRSVSWYQQTPGQGLQFLFEYFSETQRNKGNFPGRFSGRQFSNSRSEMNVSTLELGDSALYLCASSLARGTGVPGELFFGEGSRLTVL.

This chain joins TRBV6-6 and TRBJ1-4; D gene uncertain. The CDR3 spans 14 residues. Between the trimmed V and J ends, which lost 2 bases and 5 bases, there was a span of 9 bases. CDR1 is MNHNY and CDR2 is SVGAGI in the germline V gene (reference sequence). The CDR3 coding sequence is TGTGCCAGCAGTTACGGCTGGGAGAATGAAAAACTGTTTTTT. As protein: CASSYGWENEKLFF.

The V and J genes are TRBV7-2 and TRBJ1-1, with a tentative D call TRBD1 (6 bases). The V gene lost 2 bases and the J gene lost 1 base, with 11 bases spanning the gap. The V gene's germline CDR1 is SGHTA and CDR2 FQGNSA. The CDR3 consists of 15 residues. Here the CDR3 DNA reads TGTGCCAGCAGCTTACCAGGGGACCAGAACACTGAAGCTTTCTTT. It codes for CASSLPGDQNTEAFF.

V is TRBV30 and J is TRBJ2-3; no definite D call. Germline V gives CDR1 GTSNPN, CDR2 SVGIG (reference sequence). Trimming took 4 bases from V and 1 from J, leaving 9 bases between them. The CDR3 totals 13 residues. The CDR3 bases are TGTGCCTGGACTGGTAGGGGCACAGATACGCAGTATTTT. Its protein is CAWTGRGTDTQYF.

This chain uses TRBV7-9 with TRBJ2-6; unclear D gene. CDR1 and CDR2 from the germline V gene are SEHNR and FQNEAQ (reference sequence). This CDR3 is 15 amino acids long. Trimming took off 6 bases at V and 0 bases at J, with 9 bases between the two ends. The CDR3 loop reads CASSQTASGANVLTF. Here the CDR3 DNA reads TGTGCCAGCAGTCAAACAGCCTCTGGGGCCAACGTCCTGACTTTC.

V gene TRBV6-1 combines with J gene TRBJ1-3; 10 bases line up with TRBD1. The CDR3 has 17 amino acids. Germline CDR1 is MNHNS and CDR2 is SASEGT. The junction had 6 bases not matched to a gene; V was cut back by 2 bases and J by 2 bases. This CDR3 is CASSERTGGGPGNTIYF. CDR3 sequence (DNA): TGTGCCAGCAGTGAACGGACAGGGGGGGGTCCTGGAAACACCATATATTTT.

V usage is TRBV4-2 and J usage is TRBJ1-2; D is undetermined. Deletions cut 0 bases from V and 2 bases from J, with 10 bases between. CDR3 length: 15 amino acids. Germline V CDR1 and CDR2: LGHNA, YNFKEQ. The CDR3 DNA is TGTGCCAGCAGCCAAGAGGCGATGGGGAACTATGGCTACACCTTC. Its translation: CASSQEAMGNYGYTF.

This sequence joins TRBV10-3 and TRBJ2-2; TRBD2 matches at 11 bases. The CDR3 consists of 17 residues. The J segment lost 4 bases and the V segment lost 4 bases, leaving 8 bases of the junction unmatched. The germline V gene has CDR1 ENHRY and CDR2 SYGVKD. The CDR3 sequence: CAISVGSGRVTTGELFF. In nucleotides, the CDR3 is TGTGCCATCAGTGTTGGTAGCGGGAGGGTGACCACCGGGGAGCTGTTTTTT.

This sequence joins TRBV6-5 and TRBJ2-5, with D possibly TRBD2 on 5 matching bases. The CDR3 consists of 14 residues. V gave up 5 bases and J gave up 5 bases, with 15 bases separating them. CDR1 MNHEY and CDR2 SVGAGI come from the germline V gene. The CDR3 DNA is TGTGCCAGCAGTGGAAGGGAGAACGCGGAGACCCAGTACTTC. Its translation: CASSGRENAETQYF.

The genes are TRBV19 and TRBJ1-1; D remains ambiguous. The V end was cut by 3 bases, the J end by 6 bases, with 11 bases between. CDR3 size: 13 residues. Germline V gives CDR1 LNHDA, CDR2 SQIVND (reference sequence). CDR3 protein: CASSMRVKAEAFF. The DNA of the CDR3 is TGTGCCAGTAGTATGAGGGTTAAGGCTGAAGCTTTCTTT.